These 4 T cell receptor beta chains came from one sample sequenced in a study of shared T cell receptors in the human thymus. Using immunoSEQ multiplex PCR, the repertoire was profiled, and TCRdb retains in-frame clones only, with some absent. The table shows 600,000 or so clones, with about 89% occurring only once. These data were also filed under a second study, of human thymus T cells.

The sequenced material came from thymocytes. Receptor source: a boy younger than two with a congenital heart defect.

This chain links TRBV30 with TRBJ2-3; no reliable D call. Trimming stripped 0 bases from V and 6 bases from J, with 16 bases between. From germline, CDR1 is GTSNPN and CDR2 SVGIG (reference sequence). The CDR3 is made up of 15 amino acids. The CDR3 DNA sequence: TGTGCCTGGAGTGTACCTTACTCTTCCGTCGATACGCAGTATTTT. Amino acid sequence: CAWSVPYSSVDTQYF.

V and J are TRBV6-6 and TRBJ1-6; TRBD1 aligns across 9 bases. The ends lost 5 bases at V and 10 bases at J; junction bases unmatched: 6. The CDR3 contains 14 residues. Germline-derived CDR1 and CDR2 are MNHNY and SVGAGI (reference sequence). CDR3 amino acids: CASSPQGAESPLHF. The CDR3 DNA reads TGTGCCAGCAGTCCACAGGGGGCTGAATCACCCCTCCACTTT.

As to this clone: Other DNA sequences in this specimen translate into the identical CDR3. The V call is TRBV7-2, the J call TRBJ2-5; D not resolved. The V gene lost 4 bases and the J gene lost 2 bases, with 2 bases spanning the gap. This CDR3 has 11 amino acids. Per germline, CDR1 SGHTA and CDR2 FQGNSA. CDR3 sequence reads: CASSSQETQYF. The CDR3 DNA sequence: TGTGCCAGCAGCTCACAAGAGACCCAGTACTTC.

The CDR3 loop reads CASSYSRGAVTEAFF. CDR3 nucleotides: TGTGCCAGCAGTTATTCCCGGGGGGCTGTCACTGAAGCTTTCTTT. The rearrangement uses TRBV6-5 and TRBJ1-1, with D possibly matching TRBD1 (6 bases). Germline loops: CDR1 MNHEY, CDR2 SVGAGI. The CDR3 is made up of 15 amino acids. The V end lost 3 bases, the J end lost 4 bases, and 15 bases lay between the germline ends.